This is a list of T cell receptor beta chains from one sample in a study of T cell repertoires in cytomegalovirus infection. For these TCRs, the target antigens are not known. TCRdb re-called the reads with MiXCR, one entry per CDR3 protein. Of tens of thousands of distinct CDR3 sequences in the sample, 20% to 25% are singletons; the top ten hold around 20%. The specimen sequenced was PBMCs, sequenced either directly or after in vitro stimulation (not recorded which). These receptors were obtained from a human donor in good health (CMV status not recorded). Some clones in this sample may be carry-over from other donors' samples. Each CDR3 is given with its conserved first and last residue. Each record gives: CDR3 protein, CDR3 DNA, clone size, D gene, J gene, V gene. The D gene is left open where the match is weak. Not all rows give a size; the values are once, few, many and, for expanded clones, a class.

CDR3 protein: CSARGGRSYNEQFF
CDR3 DNA: TGCAGTGCTAGGGGGGGGAGGTCCTACAATGAGCAGTTCTTC
clone size: .
D gene: TRBD2
J gene: TRBJ2-1
V gene: TRBV20-1

CDR3 protein: CASSLEIAGTGELFF
CDR3 DNA: TGTGCCAGCAGCTTGGAGATAGCGGGAACCGGGGAGCTGTTTTTT
clone size: few
D gene: TRBD2
J gene: TRBJ2-2
V gene: TRBV5-8

CDR3 protein: CASSQAPGSYEQYF
CDR3 DNA: TGCGCCAGCAGCCAAGCGCCAGGCTCCTACGAGCAGTACTTC
clone size: few
D gene: .
J gene: TRBJ2-7
V gene: TRBV4-1

CDR3 protein: CASSLGTSGGIEQYF
CDR3 DNA: TGTGCCAGCAGCTTAGGTACTAGCGGGGGAATCGAGCAGTACTTC
clone size: many
D gene: TRBD2
J gene: TRBJ2-7
V gene: TRBV7-9

CDR3 protein: CASSPTSPNYEQYF
CDR3 DNA: TGTGCCAGCAGCCCCACTAGCCCCAACTACGAGCAGTACTTC
clone size: many
D gene: .
J gene: TRBJ2-7
V gene: TRBV7-2

CDR3 protein: CASTTQGETQYF
CDR3 DNA: TGTGCCAGCACCACTCAGGGGGAGACCCAGTACTTC
clone size: few
D gene: .
J gene: TRBJ2-5
V gene: TRBV7-9

CDR3 protein: CSVSRSRGDEQYF
CDR3 DNA: TGCAGCGTTTCAAGGAGCAGGGGGGACGAGCAGTACTTC
clone size: .
D gene: .
J gene: TRBJ2-7
V gene: TRBV29-1

CDR3 protein: CASSAHPVATDTQYF
CDR3 DNA: TGTGCCAGCAGCGCCCATCCTGTAGCGACAGATACGCAGTATTTT
clone size: few
D gene: .
J gene: TRBJ2-3
V gene: TRBV5-5

CDR3 protein: CASSFGDRYEQYF
CDR3 DNA: TGTGCCAGCAGTTTCGGGGACAGGTACGAGCAGTACTTC
clone size: few
D gene: TRBD1
J gene: TRBJ2-7
V gene: TRBV28

CDR3 protein: CASSEFPVGSGNMDTQYF
CDR3 DNA: TGCGCCAGCAGTGAGTTCCCCGTGGGTAGCGGGAACATGGATACGCAGTATTTT
clone size: many
D gene: TRBD2
J gene: TRBJ2-3
V gene: TRBV10-1

CDR3 protein: CASSLKGGSYEQYF
CDR3 DNA: TGTGCCAGCAGCCTGAAGGGGGGAAGCTACGAGCAGTACTTC
clone size: few
D gene: .
J gene: TRBJ2-7
V gene: TRBV9

CDR3 protein: CSAIRTSGTGEEQYF
CDR3 DNA: TGCAGTGCCATTCGGACTAGCGGAACAGGCGAGGAGCAGTACTTC
clone size: .
D gene: TRBD2
J gene: TRBJ2-7
V gene: TRBV20-1

CDR3 protein: CASSRTGNGLHF
CDR3 DNA: TGTGCCAGCAGCCGGACAGGGAACGGCCTCCACTTT
clone size: few
D gene: TRBD1
J gene: TRBJ1-6
V gene: TRBV5-4

CDR3 protein: CATIPSTGLREQFF
CDR3 DNA: TGTGCCACCATTCCTAGTACAGGCTTGAGGGAGCAGTTCTTC
clone size: .
D gene: .
J gene: TRBJ2-1
V gene: TRBV27

CDR3 protein: CASSLGFLSTDTQYF
CDR3 DNA: TGTGCCAGCAGTTTAGGTTTCCTTAGCACAGATACGCAGTATTTT
clone size: few
D gene: .
J gene: TRBJ2-3
V gene: TRBV12-3/TRBV12-4

CDR3 protein: CASRSVAGPPGEQYF
CDR3 DNA: TGTGCCAGCAGGTCCGTCGCGGGGCCTCCCGGGGAGCAGTACTTC
clone size: few
D gene: .
J gene: TRBJ2-7
V gene: TRBV7-2

CDR3 protein: CASSTPGGTQYF
CDR3 DNA: TGTGCCAGCAGTACCCCGGGGGGTACGCAGTATTTT
clone size: many
D gene: TRBD2
J gene: TRBJ2-3
V gene: TRBV12-3/TRBV12-4

CDR3 protein: CASSSSVGYNEQFF
CDR3 DNA: TGTGCCAGCAGTTCCAGCGTCGGCTACAATGAGCAGTTCTTC
clone size: many
D gene: .
J gene: TRBJ2-1
V gene: TRBV12-3/TRBV12-4

CDR3 protein: CASSYSGTVLSYEQYF
CDR3 DNA: TGTGCCAGCAGTTACTCGGGGACAGTTCTCTCCTACGAGCAGTACTTC
clone size: .
D gene: TRBD1
J gene: TRBJ2-7
V gene: TRBV6-2/TRBV6-3

CDR3 protein: CASSLAARGTVTDGYTF
CDR3 DNA: TGTGCCAGCAGCTTAGCAGCTAGGGGGACGGTAACCGACGGCTACACCTTC
clone size: many
D gene: .
J gene: TRBJ1-2
V gene: TRBV11-2

CDR3 protein: CSAIDRGGETQYF
CDR3 DNA: TGCAGTGCTATCGACAGGGGAGGCGAGACCCAGTACTTC
clone size: .
D gene: TRBD1
J gene: TRBJ2-5
V gene: TRBV20-1

CDR3 protein: CSARGGGFGDQETQYF
CDR3 DNA: TGCAGTGCTAGAGGCGGGGGGTTCGGGGACCAAGAGACCCAGTACTTC
clone size: many
D gene: TRBD2
J gene: TRBJ2-5
V gene: TRBV20-1

CDR3 protein: CASSLAAGGVYEQYF
CDR3 DNA: TGTGCCAGCAGTTTAGCGGCGGGAGGGGTCTACGAGCAGTACTTC
clone size: many
D gene: TRBD2
J gene: TRBJ2-7
V gene: TRBV12-3/TRBV12-4

CDR3 protein: CASSQLGQGGTEAFF
CDR3 DNA: TGCGCCAGCAGCCAACTGGGACAGGGCGGCACTGAAGCTTTCTTT
clone size: few
D gene: TRBD1
J gene: TRBJ1-1
V gene: TRBV5-1

CDR3 protein: CASSYSKRWDVLLRSSYNEQFF
CDR3 DNA: TGTGCCAGCAGTTACTCGAAGCGTTGGGACGTACTACTTAGGAGCTCCTACAATGAGCAGTTCTTC
clone size: .
D gene: .
J gene: TRBJ2-1
V gene: TRBV6-5

CDR3 protein: CASSLGERLMFF
CDR3 DNA: TGTGCCAGCAGCTTGGGGGAGAGGTTAATGTTCTTC
clone size: once
D gene: .
J gene: TRBJ2-1
V gene: TRBV5-5

CDR3 protein: CASSYGGAGLTDTGELFF
CDR3 DNA: TGTGCCAGCAGTTACGGTGGGGCTGGACTGACAGACACCGGGGAGCTGTTTTTT
clone size: .
D gene: .
J gene: TRBJ2-2
V gene: TRBV6-6

CDR3 protein: CASSWSSSYEQYF
CDR3 DNA: TGTGCCAGCAGCTGGAGCTCCTCCTACGAGCAGTACTTC
clone size: many
D gene: .
J gene: TRBJ2-7
V gene: TRBV6-1

CDR3 protein: CASSLAPGTGPYGYTF
CDR3 DNA: TGTGCCAGCAGCTTAGCGCCCGGGACAGGGCCCTATGGCTACACCTTC
clone size: many
D gene: TRBD1
J gene: TRBJ1-2
V gene: TRBV7-2

CDR3 protein: CASQGQENTEAFF
CDR3 DNA: TGTGCCAGCCAGGGGCAGGAGAACACTGAAGCTTTCTTT
clone size: many
D gene: .
J gene: TRBJ1-1
V gene: TRBV7-2

CDR3 protein: CASSEAPRSEQFF
CDR3 DNA: TGTGCCAGCAGTGAAGCGCCCCGGAGCGAACAGTTCTTC
clone size: few
D gene: .
J gene: TRBJ2-1
V gene: TRBV2

CDR3 protein: CASSSLQGAGSGYTF
CDR3 DNA: TGTGCCAGCAGTTCCCTACAAGGAGCGGGTAGCGGCTACACCTTC
clone size: many
D gene: .
J gene: TRBJ1-2
V gene: TRBV5-4

CDR3 protein: CASSKGDREVGEPQHF
CDR3 DNA: TGTGCCAGTAGTAAGGGGGACAGGGAGGTTGGCGAGCCCCAGCATTTT
clone size: .
D gene: TRBD1
J gene: TRBJ1-5
V gene: TRBV19

CDR3 protein: CASSLGLAIHEQFF
CDR3 DNA: TGTGCCAGCAGCTTGGGACTAGCCATCCATGAGCAGTTCTTC
clone size: many
D gene: TRBD2
J gene: TRBJ2-1
V gene: TRBV7-2

CDR3 protein: CASSEPYEQYF
CDR3 DNA: TGCGCCAGCAGTGAGCCGTACGAGCAGTACTTC
clone size: .
D gene: .
J gene: TRBJ2-7
V gene: TRBV10-2

CDR3 protein: CASSYSLGRQPQHF
CDR3 DNA: TGTGCCAGCAGTTACTCGCTGGGGCGGCAGCCCCAGCATTTT
clone size: few
D gene: .
J gene: TRBJ1-5
V gene: TRBV6-2/TRBV6-3

CDR3 protein: CASSADRGIHNEQFF
CDR3 DNA: TGTGCCAGCAGCGCGGACAGGGGTATCCACAATGAGCAGTTCTTC
clone size: many
D gene: TRBD1
J gene: TRBJ2-1
V gene: TRBV7-2

CDR3 protein: CATSRGAGTSYEQYF
CDR3 DNA: TGTGCCACCAGCAGAGGGGCAGGGACCTCCTACGAGCAGTACTTC
clone size: .
D gene: .
J gene: TRBJ2-7
V gene: TRBV15

CDR3 protein: CASSPRGGGQETQYF
CDR3 DNA: TGTGCCAGCAGTCCCCGAGGGGGGGGCCAAGAGACCCAGTACTTC
clone size: many
D gene: .
J gene: TRBJ2-5
V gene: TRBV28

CDR3 protein: CASSPTSGCYNSPLHF
CDR3 DNA: TGTGCCAGCAGCCCTACCTCAGGGTGTTATAATTCACCCCTCCACTTT
clone size: .
D gene: .
J gene: TRBJ1-6
V gene: TRBV9

CDR3 protein: CATFRGRGNTEAFF
CDR3 DNA: TGTGCCACATTTCGGGGGAGGGGGAACACTGAAGCTTTCTTT
clone size: few
D gene: .
J gene: TRBJ1-1
V gene: TRBV7-4

CDR3 protein: CSARDRGLAGGGAGELFF
CDR3 DNA: TGCAGTGCTAGAGATCGGGGGCTAGCGGGGGGGGGGGCCGGGGAGCTGTTTTTT
clone size: .
D gene: TRBD2
J gene: TRBJ2-2
V gene: TRBV20-1

CDR3 protein: CASSFGASGVYNEQFF
CDR3 DNA: TGTGCCAGCAGCTTCGGGGCTAGCGGGGTCTACAATGAGCAGTTCTTC
clone size: many
D gene: TRBD2
J gene: TRBJ2-1
V gene: TRBV7-8

CDR3 protein: CSAREVGLRKLFF
CDR3 DNA: TGCAGTGCTAGGGAAGTTGGCTTGCGAAAACTGTTTTTT
clone size: .
D gene: .
J gene: TRBJ1-4
V gene: TRBV20-1

CDR3 protein: CASSEEPPYVRVLNQPQHF
CDR3 DNA: TGTGCCAGCAGTGAAGAACCCCCCTATGTCAGGGTACTGAATCAGCCCCAGCATTTT
clone size: many
D gene: .
J gene: TRBJ1-5
V gene: TRBV6-1

CDR3 protein: CASNDQWGDEQYF
CDR3 DNA: TGTGCCAGCAACGATCAATGGGGTGACGAGCAGTACTTC
clone size: once
D gene: .
J gene: TRBJ2-7
V gene: TRBV2

CDR3 protein: CASSVDLHSGNTIYF
CDR3 DNA: TGTGCCAGCAGCGTAGATTTGCACTCTGGAAACACCATATATTTT
clone size: .
D gene: .
J gene: TRBJ1-3
V gene: TRBV9

CDR3 protein: CASSDAGDEQYF
CDR3 DNA: TGTGCCAGCAGTGACGCAGGCGACGAGCAGTACTTC
clone size: .
D gene: .
J gene: TRBJ2-7
V gene: TRBV2

CDR3 protein: CTSSFGDTQYF
CDR3 DNA: TGTACCAGCAGCTTTGGAGATACGCAGTATTTT
clone size: once
D gene: .
J gene: TRBJ2-3
V gene: TRBV5-4

CDR3 protein: CASRPGLADNEQFF
CDR3 DNA: TGTGCCAGCAGACCGGGACTAGCGGACAATGAGCAGTTCTTC
clone size: many
D gene: TRBD2
J gene: TRBJ2-1
V gene: TRBV12-3/TRBV12-4

CDR3 protein: CASSIRRGNQPQHF
CDR3 DNA: TGTGCCAGTAGTATCAGGAGGGGGAATCAGCCCCAGCATTTT
clone size: many
D gene: .
J gene: TRBJ1-5
V gene: TRBV19

CDR3 protein: CSVAQAGVLDTQYF
CDR3 DNA: TGCAGCGTTGCCCAAGCGGGAGTGCTGGATACGCAGTATTTT
clone size: .
D gene: TRBD2
J gene: TRBJ2-3
V gene: TRBV29-1

CDR3 protein: CASSRWPLAQYF
CDR3 DNA: TGTGCCAGCAGCCGTTGGCCCTTAGCCCAGTACTTC
clone size: many
D gene: .
J gene: TRBJ2-5
V gene: TRBV7-2

CDR3 protein: CASTGQGETQYF
CDR3 DNA: TGTGCCAGTACGGGACAGGGGGAGACCCAGTACTTC
clone size: .
D gene: TRBD1
J gene: TRBJ2-5
V gene: TRBV19

CDR3 protein: CASSSRVQETQYF
CDR3 DNA: TGTGCCAGCAGCTCCAGGGTTCAAGAGACCCAGTACTTC
clone size: .
D gene: .
J gene: TRBJ2-5
V gene: TRBV7-6

CDR3 protein: CASSLAQAGEWHTQYF
CDR3 DNA: TGTGCCAGCAGCTTAGCGCAGGCCGGAGAATGGCATACGCAGTATTTT
clone size: few
D gene: .
J gene: TRBJ2-3
V gene: TRBV7-6

CDR3 protein: CASSLDILQPQHF
CDR3 DNA: TGTGCCAGCAGCTTGGACATCCTCCAGCCCCAGCATTTT
clone size: many
D gene: .
J gene: TRBJ1-5
V gene: TRBV11-2